Below, 27 T cell receptor beta chains from the same sample are listed, as sequenced in a study of patients and donors after allogeneic stem cell transplantation. Each CDR3 protein gets one entry after TCRdb re-called the RT-PCR reads with MiXCR. The data show about a million distinct CDR3 sequences, with under 20% seen just once and 5.5% to 6.5% held by the top ten. The source material was blood, either unsorted or a sorted T cell fraction (not recorded which). Receptors were obtained from a human donor who was either an allogeneic HSCT recipient or a stem cell or donor lymphocyte infusion donor (not recorded which). It is not recorded whose cells these are; they may come from a transplant donor.

The chain recombines TRBV4-3 with TRBJ2-7; D is undetermined. V gave up 0 bases and J gave up 8 bases, with 11 bases separating them. CDR1 and CDR2 from the germline V gene are LGHNA and YSLEER. The CDR3 is 13 amino acids. Here the CDR3 DNA reads TGCGCCAGCAGCCAAGATCTATTCGAGCAGCAGTACTTC. It encodes CASSQDLFEQQYF.

The V gene is TRBV7-2, the J gene TRBJ2-3; 8 positions agree with TRBD2. CDR1 and CDR2 from the germline V gene are SGHTA and FQGNSA. CDR3 size: 14 residues. The V and J ends lost 8 bases and 3 bases, in that order; junction bases with no gene match: 7. For the CDR3, the DNA is TGTGCCAGCGAGCGGGAGTGGGGAACAGATACGCAGTATTTT. Its translation: CASEREWGTDTQYF.

This clonotype has ten or more counts. CDR3 protein: CSVLGADDGYTF. Here the CDR3 DNA reads TGCAGCGTTTTAGGGGCAGACGATGGCTACACCTTC. The V call is TRBV29-1, the J call TRBJ1-2; D is perhaps TRBD1 (5 bases). Looked up from germline, CDR1 is SQVTM and CDR2 is ANQGSEA. The V gene lost 5 bases and the J gene lost 6 bases, with 13 bases spanning the gap. The CDR3 totals 12 residues.

The sample holds a few counts of this clonotype. The chain carries TRBV6-1 and TRBJ1-4; 9 bases are a match to TRBD1. Unmatched junction bases numbered 7, after V lost 6 bases and J lost 5 bases. The CDR3 is 15 residues long. In germline, CDR1 is MNHNS, CDR2 SASEGT. The DNA of the CDR3 is TGTGCCAGCAGCCTAGGACAGGGGATCAATGAAAAACTGTTTTTT. This encodes CASSLGQGINEKLFF.

This clonotype was recorded a few times. The chain combines TRBV12-3 or TRBV12-4 with TRBJ2-1; D remains ambiguous. The V and J ends lost 0 bases and 4 bases respectively, with 13 bases between them. This CDR3 is 16 amino acids long. CDR3 sequence: CASSLALRQVYNEQFF. CDR3 DNA sequence: TGTGCCAGCAGTTTAGCCTTGCGGCAGGTTTACAATGAGCAGTTCTTC.

The rearrangement joins TRBV20-1 to TRBJ2-2; D possibly corresponds to TRBD2 (5 bases). The CDR3 runs 14 residues. Between the trimmed V and J ends, which lost 3 bases and 1 base, there was a span of 9 bases. Germline V lookup: CDR1 DFQATT, CDR2 SNEGSKA (reference sequence). The CDR3 region has the DNA TGCAGTGCTAGGCGTGAGGGGAACACCGGGGAGCTGTTTTTT. As protein: CSARREGNTGELFF.

The rearrangement joins TRBV27 to TRBJ1-3, with TRBD1 as a possible D gene (5 bases). The CDR3 spans 14 residues. Looked up from germline, CDR1 is MNHEY and CDR2 is SMNVEV (reference sequence). The germline V and J ends were trimmed by 2 bases and 2 bases, with 7 bases remaining between them. Written as DNA, the CDR3 is TGTGCCAGCAGTTTAAAGGGACCTGGAAACACCATATATTTT. This gives the protein CASSLKGPGNTIYF.

This clonotype was detected ten times or more. CDR3 region: CSVEWDRDSYGYTF. The CDR3 DNA is TGCAGCGTGGAATGGGACAGGGATAGCTATGGCTACACCTTC. The chain recombines TRBV29-1 with TRBJ1-2, with 9 bases matching TRBD1. With 6 bases clipped from V and 4 bases from J, the junction kept 9 bases outside the gene matches. This CDR3 has 14 residues. The germline gives CDR1 SQVTM, CDR2 ANQGSEA.

This clonotype was counted only a few times. The chain couples TRBV7-6 to TRBJ1-1, with 11 bases identical to TRBD1. The CDR3 runs to 17 residues. Germline V CDR1 and CDR2: SGHVS, FNYEAQ. The V and J ends lost 1 base and 5 bases, in that order; junction bases with no gene match: 9. CDR3 amino acids: CASSLGVGGQGVTEAFF. CDR3 sequence (DNA): TGTGCCAGCAGCTTAGGGGTCGGGGGACAGGGGGTGACTGAAGCTTTCTTT.

This clonotype was found many times. The chain is built from TRBV12-3 or TRBV12-4 and TRBJ1-5; TRBD1 is a possible D gene (6 bases). This CDR3 is built from 15 residues. The ends were cut back, 1 base at V and 0 bases at J, with 7 bases in the middle. CDR3: CASSLGDTSNQPQHF. The CDR3 bases are TGTGCCAGCAGTTTAGGGGACACTAGCAATCAGCCCCAGCATTTT.

The chain employs TRBV5-6 and TRBJ2-7; no definite D call. The V end lost 2 bases, the J end lost 0 bases, and 12 bases lay between the germline ends. The CDR3 sequence is 15 residues long. Germline loops: CDR1 SGHDT, CDR2 YYEEEE. CDR3 DNA: TGTGCCAGCAGCTTTGTTTCTAGGAGCTCCTACGAGCAGTACTTC. It translates to CASSFVSRSSYEQYF.

V is TRBV4-3 and J is TRBJ1-1; 7 bases line up with TRBD1. Germline V gene data show CDR1 as LGHNA and CDR2 as YSLEER. Trimming cost V 2 bases and J 4 bases; bases outside gene matches: 7. This CDR3 comprises 15 residues. Written as DNA, the CDR3 is TGCGCCAGCAGCCAAACGACAGGGAGTCTCACTGAAGCTTTCTTT. Amino acids: CASSQTTGSLTEAFF.

The sample holds a few counts of this clonotype. V and J are TRBV5-1 and TRBJ1-1; D possibly corresponds to TRBD1 (5 bases). The CDR3 consists of 14 residues. The V end lost 5 bases, the J end lost 4 bases, and 15 bases lay between the germline ends. Germline V gene data show CDR1 as SGHRS and CDR2 as YFSETQ. This CDR3 reads CASRTGVGVTEAFF. For the CDR3, the DNA is TGCGCCAGCAGGACGGGGGTTGGCGTCACTGAAGCTTTCTTT.

This clonotype was seen a handful of times. The chain is built from TRBV4-3 and TRBJ1-2; 9 nucleotides line up with TRBD1. The V gene's germline CDR1 is LGHNA and CDR2 YSLEER. The J segment lost 8 bases and the V segment lost 0 bases, leaving 4 bases of the junction unmatched. This CDR3 contains 14 residues. The CDR3 loop is CASSQENRGLGYTF. The CDR3 DNA is TGCGCCAGCAGCCAAGAGAACAGGGGGCTGGGCTACACCTTC.

This clonotype was found a few times. The rearrangement joins TRBV3-1 to TRBJ2-1; 8 positions agree with TRBD2. The germline V gene encodes CDR1 LGHDT and CDR2 YNNKEL (reference sequence). The J segment lost 6 bases and the V segment lost 0 bases, leaving 4 bases of the junction unmatched. The CDR3 covers 15 residues. The CDR3 bases are TGTGCCAGCAGCCAAGATTCCGGGACTAGCAATGAGCAGTTCTTC. It encodes CASSQDSGTSNEQFF.

This clonotype was counted many times. The chain uses TRBV10-3 and TRBJ1-6; 9 bases line up with TRBD1. CDR3 length: 15 residues. The V gene end was trimmed by 2 bases and the J gene end by 9 bases; junction bases not matched to a gene: 5. Per the germline V gene, CDR1 is ENHRY and CDR2 is SYGVKD. The CDR3 is CAISETGQGGSPLHF. In DNA, the CDR3 is TGTGCCATCAGTGAGACGGGACAGGGCGGTTCACCCCTCCACTTT.

This clonotype was recorded a few times. This chain links TRBV5-1 with TRBJ1-2, with no clear D. The CDR3 is made up of 14 amino acids. The ends were cut back, 0 bases at V and 6 bases at J, with 12 bases in the middle. Germline lookup yields CDR1 SGHRS and CDR2 YFSETQ. The CDR3 loop is CASSLEGSPNGYTF. DNA for the CDR3: TGCGCCAGCAGCTTGGAGGGCAGCCCCAATGGCTACACCTTC.

The chain uses TRBV30 and TRBJ2-3, with TRBD2 as a possible D gene (6 bases). Germline V lookup: CDR1 GTSNPN, CDR2 SVGIG (reference sequence). The CDR3 loop spans 14 amino acids. The V and J ends lost 3 bases and 7 bases respectively, with 17 bases between them. The DNA of the CDR3 is TGTGCCTGGAGAGGAGGGCTAGCGTCCTATACGCAGTATTTT. It specifies CAWRGGLASYTQYF.

This chain uses TRBV4-2 with TRBJ1-1; D unclear. Deletions cut 0 bases from V and 4 bases from J, with 9 bases between. The CDR3 contains 14 residues. Germline V CDR1 and CDR2: LGHNA, YNFKEQ. The CDR3 reads CASSQEWVSTEAFF. For the CDR3, the DNA is TGTGCCAGCAGCCAAGAGTGGGTGAGCACTGAAGCTTTCTTT.

This clonotype was seen a few times. The chain employs TRBV14 and TRBJ2-1, with D possibly being TRBD2 (5 bases). CDR1 and CDR2 (germline): SGHDN, FVKESK. The CDR3 covers 14 residues. V shed 5 bases and J shed 0 bases, with 8 bases lying between them. CDR3: CASSEGFSYNEQFF. The CDR3 DNA follows: TGTGCCAGCAGCGAGGGATTCTCCTACAATGAGCAGTTCTTC.

CDR3 in amino acids: CAWSRASNQPQHF. In nucleotides, the CDR3 is TGTGCCTGGAGCAGGGCCAGTAATCAGCCCCAGCATTTT. V is TRBV30 and J is TRBJ1-5; a weak D match, TRBD1 (5 bases). V was cut by 3 bases and J by 4 bases, with 10 bases left in between. The CDR3 totals 13 residues. Germline-derived CDR1 and CDR2 are GTSNPN and SVGIG (reference sequence).

This clonotype was counted many times. The chain couples TRBV10-3 to TRBJ2-4, with a possible D match to TRBD1 (6 bases). V was shortened by 10 bases and J by 9 bases, with 13 bases between the two germline ends. CDR3 length: 11 amino acids. Germline values: CDR1 ENHRY, CDR2 SYGVKD. The CDR3 protein is CATRTEGIQYF. The CDR3 nucleotides read TGTGCCACGAGGACAGAGGGCATTCAGTACTTC.

The CDR3 coding sequence is TGCAGTGCTAGAACATTGACAGGGTACACTGAAGCTTTCTTT. Protein product: CSARTLTGYTEAFF. The chain recombines TRBV20-1 with TRBJ1-1; 7 nucleotides match TRBD1. CDR1 DFQATT and CDR2 SNEGSKA come from the germline V gene (reference sequence). The CDR3 extends over 14 amino acids. The J segment lost 3 bases and the V segment lost 2 bases, leaving 6 bases of the junction unmatched.

V usage is TRBV25-1 and J usage is TRBJ2-7; TRBD2 matches 13 bases. Germline CDR1 MGHDK, CDR2 SYGVNS. The V gene end was trimmed by 4 bases and the J gene end by 6 bases; junction bases not matched to a gene: 6. The CDR3 contains 15 residues. CDR3 loop: CASSVVGLAGVEQYF. DNA of the CDR3: TGTGCCAGCAGTGTTGTAGGACTAGCGGGAGTCGAGCAGTACTTC.

This clonotype has more than one count but fewer than ten. The chain joins TRBV30 to TRBJ2-7; 12 positions agree with TRBD2. Germline V gives CDR1 GTSNPN, CDR2 SVGIG (reference sequence). V was clipped by 2 bases and J by 1 base; unmatched bases: 3. The CDR3 runs 15 residues. The CDR3, as DNA: TGTGCCTGGAGTCCACTAGCGGGGGGTTCCTACGAGCAGTACTTC. Its translation is CAWSPLAGGSYEQYF.

The chain couples TRBV6-1 to TRBJ2-2; 12 bases are a match to TRBD2. CDR3 length: 17 residues. J lost 0 bases, V lost 6 bases, and 5 bases had no gene match. Germline V lookup: CDR1 MNHNS, CDR2 SASEGT. The CDR3 protein is CASRQLAGGANTGELFF. DNA of the CDR3: TGTGCCAGCAGGCAACTAGCGGGGGGTGCGAACACCGGGGAGCTGTTTTTT.

The V gene is TRBV6-5, the J gene TRBJ1-6, with TRBD1 matching over 10 bases. V was clipped by 2 bases and J by 14 bases; unmatched bases: 3. CDR1 and CDR2 from the germline V gene are MNHEY and SVGAGI. The CDR3 contains 13 residues. As DNA, the CDR3 is TGTGCCAGCAGTTACGACAGGGGGCAGGCCCTCCACTTT. It specifies CASSYDRGQALHF.